This T cell receptor beta chain was recorded in a study of cytomegalovirus exposure and HLA in healthy donors (dated by TCRdb to 2017 to 2019). For context, the study as a whole: According to an earlier analysis of around 600 of the donors, 200 million or so T cells yielded 90 million to 130 million unique TCR beta sequences and 276 Gb of sequence data. Across some 400 genotyped donors of the cohort, an average of roughly 250,000 unique TCR beta nucleotide sequences per donor were sequenced, and roughly a sixth of those sequences were non-productive. The study profiled the T cell repertoires of hundreds of subjects by immunosequencing and related them to cytomegalovirus serostatus. The study aimed to test whether cataloging public T cell receptors could reveal signatures of past pathogen exposure. Along with the approximately 700-subject first cohort, a separate validation cohort of approximately 110 different subjects was used. A handful of DR-DQ haplotypes were treated as single units for association and clustering because of strong linkage in the cohort. A later analysis re-analyzed previously published TCR beta repertoires from approximately 700 donors and added high-resolution HLA genotyping to study TCR occurrence patterns. A later genetic analysis used genome-wide SNP genotypes for about three fifths of the roughly 700 donors, treating that subset as a discovery cohort. Alongside the repertoire data, information on donor age, sex, ethnicity and CMV serostatus was compiled. All discovery cohort repertoires had been generated using a single sequencing platform. To predict cytomegalovirus infection status, the study combined high-throughput TCR immunosequencing, statistical association of individual TCRs with disease status, and machine learning. Among the roughly 390 genotyped donors, roughly 80% belonged to the genetic ancestry cluster associated with self-reported Caucasian donors. The number of donors typed differed by locus, with roughly 629-640 for A, B, C, DRB1 and DQB1, around 500 for DQA1, 606 for DPA1, and around 430 for DPB1. In an earlier analysis of 587 of the donors, high-throughput TCR beta sequencing was used to judge whether each TCR beta V gene segment behaved as functional or pseudogenic. In the later analysis, no new phenotypic data were used to find candidate immune exposures; instead, reliance was placed on TCR beta sequences and their occurrence across donors. HLA typing covered class I and class II loci at four-digit resolution. Roughly 310 gigabases of sequencing data and roughly 90 million unique TCR sequences were included in an early release covering about 600 HLA-typed donors.

V is trimmed back by 1 base and J by 5 bases, and the junction contains 4 bases that no gene match accounts for. CDR1 and CDR2, looked up from the germline V gene, are SGHRS and YFSETQ. The CDR3 contains 15 residues, cysteine and phenylalanine counted. CDR3 DNA only is kept here, 45 bases in frame from base 1. The cohort was made up of 500 to 800 healthy bone marrow donors. Cohort members were all nominally healthy when sampled, although unrecorded immune exposures were likely present. The donor tested CMV seronegative, placing the donor among the approximately 360 seronegative members of the cohort. Each donor provided a peripheral blood sample, and peripheral blood mononuclear cells were used for TCR beta sequencing. The Qiagen DNeasy Blood Extraction Kit was used to extract genomic DNA from the blood cell samples. What the authors observed across the whole study: According to a later analysis, TCR association rates differed among HLA loci, with DRB1 alleles showing the most associated TCRs and HLA-C alleles showing the fewest. A total of around 150 TCR beta chains were listed by the study as associated with cytomegalovirus. A later analysis found that most CMV-associated TCR beta chains appeared HLA-restricted, with HLA associations seemingly driven largely by CMV exposure. A few of the identified cytomegalovirus-associated TCR beta chains were confirmed in vitro to be specific for cytomegalovirus antigens. Because counts were too low, 15 to 20 rarely observed V segments, including chromosome 9 orphons, were excluded from the earlier analysis of 587 of the donors. In a later genetic analysis, a missense DCLRE1C variant was associated with V-gene and J-gene trimming of TCR beta chains, and the association was replicated in an independent cohort. A cluster of highly shared sequence variants was judged likely to represent a technical artifact of the sequencing pipeline. In a later analysis, HLA-associated TCR beta chains were found to be more clonally expanded and to have lower generation probabilities than equally common non-associated chains. It was suggested by the authors that the approach could potentially be generalized to other disease states and immunological phenotypes. Because the 87-base-pair reads could not distinguish some IMGT-functional V segments, including TRBV6-2 and TRBV6-3, those segments were excluded. Because HLA typing was missing for some donors at each locus, association tests included only the typed subset. Most TCR sequences were seen in very few donors, while some public TCRs were found in many individuals. In an earlier analysis of 500 to 650 of the donors, most TCR beta V segments appeared in productive rearrangements about 90% or about 30% of the time, broadly matching IMGT annotations. Sequencing depth was assumed to be roughly uniform across donors in the presence/absence analyses, though that assumption may not hold. Compared with the 666-donor mean, donors in an Asian-associated ancestry cluster had fewer N-insertions in productive TCRs, according to a later genetic analysis. According to a later analysis, parvovirus B19, influenza, CMV and Epstein-Barr virus appeared linked to several top co-occurrence clusters. Linkage disequilibrium might explain the correlated functional status among segregating V segments, but an unknown experimental factor could not be ruled out. When HLA alleles, especially DR and DQ, strongly co-occurred, attributing TCR associations to individual alleles was difficult. In a later analysis, 16,951 TCR beta sequences were associated with specific HLA alleles at a false discovery rate of 0.05. This cohort had only TCR beta chains sequenced, and the lack of alpha or paired-chain data limited which features could be detected. A further reported finding was that TCR beta sequences accurately predicted the HLA-A and HLA-B alleles for most subjects in the first cohort. The classifier was reported to diagnose cytomegalovirus status with high specificity and sensitivity in both the original and validation cohorts. CMV serostatus was the only immune exposure information available for the cohort.

Library creation used the immunoSEQ multiplex PCR assay. For the multiplex PCR, a mixture combining 60 forward primers for TCR Vbeta segments and 13 reverse primers for TCR Jbeta segments was used. The CDR3 region of rearranged TCR beta genes was amplified from genomic DNA by a multiplex PCR assay. The amplified TCR beta libraries were sequenced on the Illumina HiSeq System as 87-base-pair reads. The published analysis was carried out like this. A later analysis counted about 80 million unique TCR beta chains across the 666 repertoires, and some 11 million of these chains were shared by at least two donors. A nearest-neighbor algorithm error-corrected the raw reads and collapsed the reads into unique sequences, merging closely related sequences to remove PCR and sequencing errors. To assign V, D and J gene segments, CDR3 sequences were aligned to IMGT reference sequences. For a sequence to be retained, a match of at least six nucleotides was required to both a V gene segment and a J gene segment. A rearrangement counted as productive if the CDR3 had no stop codons and remained in frame with V and J, and every other rearrangement counted as non-productive. CDR3 was defined according to IMGT convention as the region running from the second conserved V-encoded cysteine to the conserved J-encoded phenylalanine. The earlier analysis of about 640 of the donors excluded any sequence lacking an unambiguous match to a single V gene segment. In an earlier analysis of about 590 of the donors, a V segment was called functional when productive rearrangements were above 56.7%, and segregating when the standard deviation between donors exceeded 5%. A statistical classification framework was built for diagnosing cytomegalovirus status from the catalog of TCR beta chain sequences. In a later analysis, V and J genes were assigned by comparing TCR nucleotide sequences against IMGT/GENE-DB human TR gene sequences. A later analysis assigned CDR3 sequences and most-parsimonious VDJ recombination scenarios with the TCRdist pipeline. In a later analysis, each TCR beta chain was defined by its CDR3 amino acid sequence together with its V-gene family, and reads without a unique V-gene family were excluded. To address suspected cross-contamination and a sequencing artifact, a later analysis removed approximately 590 highly shared, low-generation-probability nucleotide sequences. A later analysis calculated a clonal expansion index for each public chain from normalized within-repertoire ranks of inferred template counts. A later analysis computed generation probabilities with a VDJ recombination model fitted to out-of-frame rearrangements, and checked the results against IGoR. A later analysis scored TCR-TCR, TCR-HLA and TCR-CMV co-occurrence with hypergeometric tests, applying a repertoire-size bias correction to TCR pairs. False discovery rates were estimated in a later analysis by permuting HLA or CMV assignments 20 times. In a later analysis, co-occurring TCRs were grouped using DBSCAN, and TCRdist sequence similarity was added for clustering within HLA-allele-positive subsets. Repertoires with fewer than 30,000 or more than 120,000 public chains were left out of co-occurrence clustering, as were several repertoires with anomalous nucleotide sharing. As stored in TCRdb, this immuneACCESS dataset retains in-frame rearrangements with V and J assigned. A fraction of the clones does not appear; measured against another copy, unresolved V genes explain less than half of the discrepancy, and the remainder lacks a known reason. That table furnishes V, J and clone size, whereas the DNA furnished D and trimming. A total of 150,000 to 200,000 clones appear in this sample, 85% to 90% of them only once. The ten biggest clones cover under 2% of the sample.

As regards this clone: It lacks a known antigen. Per-base qualities were not stored, and no clone one base away is much larger.

Sequencing used PBMCs. The sequence was obtained from a woman under 30 in good health and CMV-seronegative. The chain was built from TRBV5-1 and TRBJ2-1; TRBD2 lines up with 9 middle nucleotides. The CDR3 protein sequence reads: CASSLTTSGHNEQFF. The nucleotide sequence is given as TGCGCCAGCAGCTTGACGACTAGCGGTCACAATGAGCAGTTCTTC.